This T cell receptor (beta chain) appears in the sequencing data of a study of CD8+CD57+ T cells in acquired aplastic anemia (dated by TCRdb to 2016 to 2019). About the investigation overall: DNA extracted from sorted CD4+ and CD8+ cells had a mean of around 3 ug, with a range of 0.2 to 27.4 ug. CD8+CD57+ expansion was defined as frequency above the mean frequency observed in healthy subjects. The investigation overall reported the following: Roughly 29 CD8+ CDR3 sequences were shared between patients and controls but appeared highly expressed in patients and within their immunodominant clones. Between patients and healthy controls, no significant difference in CD8+ Simpson's diversity was found (P=0.060).

Expansion of CD8+CD57+ cells had been shown by flow cytometry in the patients chosen for sequencing. Every patient had a diagnosis of severe acquired aplastic anemia based on International Study of Aplastic Anemia and Agranulocytosis and Camitta criteria. No patient had received any therapy when blood was sampled. In this study, sorted CD4+ and CD8+ T cells from the blood of healthy subjects and of severe aplastic anemia patients had their TCR repertoires deep-sequenced. Patients were enrolled under clinicaltrials.gov protocols 00001620, 01623167, 00001397, 00071045, 00081523 and 00961064 in the USA. Ficoll-Paque density gradient centrifugation was used to isolate peripheral blood mononuclear cells. Before DNA extraction, CD4+ and CD8+ T cells were sorted by FACS or by magnetic beads. As for this clonotype: It lacks a known antigen. The junction and the germline gene differ at one end; a read error may be behind it.

Genomic DNA was used as template for profiling of TCR beta VDJ combinations and CDR3 sequences. TCR repertoire sequencing was run on an Illumina HiSeq 2000. For the original study's pipeline: TRBV/TRBJ rearrangement plots, CDR3 size and DJ length profiles, and Simpson's diversity index were used to assess repertoires. The immunodominant clone was defined as the most abundant DNA sequence in deep sequencing data. CDR3 amino acid sequences were checked for sharing between subjects and were compared against published repertoires and the VDJdb database. Through fastp at Q25 and MiXCR, TCRdb rebuilt clones from the public reads, retaining in-frame beta chains. Rows with one shared CDR3 protein collapse into an entry with the most common genes and DNA. The V and J calls, along with clone size, are taken from TCRdb and not from the paper's own processing. The sample profile shows about 120,000 distinct CDR3 sequences; approximately 50% of them were found once. Of the sample, roughly 30% falls within the top ten clones.

The CDR3 starts with the cysteine, ends with the phenylalanine, and has 18 residues. Only CDR3 DNA remains: 54 bases, in frame from the first base. Taken from the germline V gene (reference sequence), the CDR1 and CDR2 loops are SGHNT and YYREEE. The specimen sequenced was sorted CD4+, CD8+, or CD8+CD57+ T cells (not recorded which) from PBMCs. This receptor was identified in a human donor with aplastic anemia. The chain is made from TRBV5-4 and TRBJ1-2; too little of a D gene remains to name it. The bases read TGTGCCAACAGCTTGGCGCGGGTGGAAGAATCCGGGAGGCATGGCTACACCTTC. Translated, it gives CANSLARVEESGRHGYTF.